Included here is one TCR beta chain sequence, with context. This sample stems from a study of technical replicates of blood from a handful of donors. The trim removed 5 bases at V and 5 bases at J, leaving 19 bases unmatched. The germline CDR1 and CDR2 sequences are MDHEN and SYDVKM. There are 18 residues in the CDR3. Sequencing was performed with immunoSEQ multiplex PCR; in TCRdb, only in-frame clones are kept and a portion is missing. Counted here are some 62,000 clones, approximately 89% occurring once; the ten biggest clones make up around 5.2%. The receptor was derived from a human donor in good health. Some clones in this sample may be carry-over from other donors' samples. The V call is TRBV28, the J call TRBJ2-5, with 8 nucleotides matching TRBD2. The sample comprised PBMCs. For the CDR3, the DNA is TGTGCCAGCAGTCCGAGCCCGGGACTAGGGACCGGTGGGGAGACCCAGTACTTC. Amino acids: CASSPSPGLGTGGETQYF. Full variable domain (missing parts from reference TRBV28 and TRBJ2-5): DVKVTQSSRYLVKRTGEKVFLECVQDMDHENMFWYRQDPGLGLRLIYFSYDVKMKEKGDIPEGYSVSREKKERFSLILESASTNQTSMYLCASSPSPGLGTGGETQYFGPGTRLLVL.